The rows below give T cell receptor beta chains drawn from one sample of a study of cytotoxic CD8 clonotypes in ibrutinib-treated CLL. Only in-frame clones appear in the TCRdb table, and some are missing; sequencing was by immunoSEQ multiplex PCR. Found here are about 28,000 clones, roughly 60% of them singletons; the top ten hold about 15%. The sequencing used PBMCs, collected before ibrutinib treatment. All receptors come from a human donor with chronic lymphocytic leukemia. Each CDR3 is given with its conserved first and last residue. A D gene is named only where the DNA matches it firmly. Size values are once, few and many counts, or a class for expanded clones, and some rows have none.

d_call j_call v_call clone_size cdr3_aa cdr3_nt
- TRBJ2-7 TRBV1 - CTSSQTPGRPGSYEQYF TGCACCAGCAGCCAAACTCCCGGGCGCCCAGGGTCCTACGAGCAGTACTTC
- TRBJ2-7 TRBV18 few CASSPGYEQYF TGTGCCAGCTCACCAGGGTACGAGCAGTACTTC
TRBD2 TRBJ2-1 TRBV5-1 - CASSPSGSSYNEQFF TGCGCCAGCAGCCCGAGCGGGAGCTCCTACAATGAGCAGTTCTTC
- TRBJ2-7 TRBV13 - CASSFRVNRYEQYF TGTGCCAGCAGCTTCAGGGTTAATCGCTACGAGCAGTACTTC
TRBD2 TRBJ2-1 TRBV15 - CATSRDILAEGNEQFF TGTGCCACCAGCAGAGATATACTAGCGGAAGGAAATGAGCAGTTCTTC
TRBD2 TRBJ2-3 TRBV29-1 - CSAGSGSGADTQYF TGCAGCGCCGGTAGCGGGAGTGGGGCAGATACGCAGTATTTT
- TRBJ1-2 TRBV5-1 once CASSPQRGYGYTF TGCGCCAGCAGCCCTCAGAGAGGCTATGGCTACACCTTC
- TRBJ2-7 TRBV6-5 - CASSYSIWGQYEQYF TGTGCCAGCAGTTACTCGATTTGGGGGCAGTACGAGCAGTACTTC
- TRBJ1-1 TRBV5-1 - CASSLGTNTEAFF TGCGCCAGCAGCTTGGGGACGAACACTGAAGCTTTCTTT
- TRBJ1-2 TRBV6-6 few CASIQIGFPGGYTF TGTGCCAGCATCCAAATCGGGTTCCCAGGGGGCTACACCTTC
- TRBJ2-7 TRBV11-1 few CASSALLVREQYF TGTGCCAGCAGCGCTCTCCTGGTCCGCGAGCAGTACTTC
TRBD1 TRBJ2-7 TRBV25-1 - CASSNQTTGTGTEQYF TGTGCCAGCAGTAACCAAACCACCGGGACAGGGACCGAGCAGTACTTC
- TRBJ2-2 TRBV21-1 - CASSKPPGPTGELFF TGTGCCAGCAGCAAACCCCCTGGACCAACCGGGGAGCTGTTTTTT
TRBD1 TRBJ1-2 TRBV5-6 - CASSLRGGQGAQGYTF TGTGCCAGCAGCTTGCGGGGAGGACAGGGGGCGCAGGGCTACACCTTC
TRBD1 TRBJ1-1 TRBV10-3 - CAISEPGQGGTEAFF TGTGCCATCAGTGAACCGGGACAGGGGGGAACTGAAGCTTTCTTT
- TRBJ2-3 TRBV6-6 - CASSHLLANTGHTQYF TGTGCCAGCAGCCACCTATTGGCAAACACGGGACATACGCAGTATTTT
TRBD1 TRBJ1-6 TRBV6-6 - CASSTTPGQSNSPLHF TGTGCCAGCAGTACTACCCCGGGACAGAGTAATTCACCCCTCCACTTT
- TRBJ1-2 TRBV5-1 few CASSLDPGTRGYTF TGCGCCAGCAGCTTGGACCCAGGGACGCGTGGCTACACCTTC
- TRBJ2-3 TRBV5-1 - CASSFIGSSTDTQYF TGCGCCAGCAGCTTTATCGGGAGTAGCACAGATACGCAGTATTTT
- TRBJ2-1 TRBV5-1 - CASSLDPGVGNEQFF TGCGCCAGCAGCTTGGACCCGGGAGTTGGCAATGAGCAGTTCTTC
- TRBJ1-1 TRBV7-6 - CASKEDTEAFF TGTGCCAGCAAAGAGGACACTGAAGCTTTCTTT
- TRBJ1-1 TRBV7-2 few CASSLVWGNTEAFF TGTGCCAGCAGCTTAGTCTGGGGAAACACTGAAGCTTTCTTT
- TRBJ1-2 TRBV27 - CASSFHRSGVYGYTF TGTGCCAGCAGTTTCCACCGCTCCGGGGTCTATGGCTACACCTTC
- TRBJ2-3 TRBV6-6 - CASSYSPGERTDTQYF TGTGCCAGCAGTTACTCGCCCGGTGAAAGAACAGATACGCAGTATTTT
TRBD2 TRBJ2-5 TRBV7-3 - CASSLSGTSAETQYF TGTGCCAGCAGCTTAAGTGGGACTAGCGCGGAGACCCAGTACTTC
TRBD1 TRBJ1-1 TRBV19 - CASMAETGSLNTEAFF TGTGCCAGTATGGCCGAGACAGGGTCCTTGAACACTGAAGCTTTCTTT
- TRBJ2-6 TRBV19 - CASTGANVLTF TGTGCCAGTACTGGGGCCAACGTCCTGACTTTC
- TRBJ2-7 TRBV5-1 - CASSLVGEWRYEQYF TGCGCCAGCAGCTTGGTAGGGGAGTGGCGGTACGAGCAGTACTTC